The sequence of this T cell receptor (beta chain) was determined in a study of shared clonotypes between healthy human individuals. Study results and caveats: Sampling involved blood alone; tissue repertoires likely differ. Despite large depth, rarefaction showed incomplete sorted-subset sequencing.

Per germline, CDR1 SGDLS and CDR2 YYNGEE. The CDR3 runs to 16 residues. With V trimmed by 0 bases and J by 2 bases, 7 bases remained unmatched. Naive CD8 cells lacked CD45RO, underwent positive selection for CCR7 and left out terminally differentiated effector memory CD45RA+ cells. Every donor, a Caucasian adult, lived in Nashville, Tennessee. With respect to this clone: No antigen is known for it.

Profiling relied on immunoSEQ multiplex PCR, and the TCRdb table lists in-frame clones only, not all of them. The sample has about 2.2 million clones; approximately 92% are singletons. The clonotype comes from a man in his late teens or twenties in good health. Some clones in this sample may be carry-over from other donors' samples. The rearrangement uses TRBV9 and TRBJ1-2; 7 bases agree with TRBD1. Material for sequencing was naive CD8+ T cells from PBMCs. The chain's CDR3 is CASSVDSGGGNYGYTF. The CDR3 DNA sequence: TGTGCCAGCAGCGTAGATTCAGGGGGAGGGAACTATGGCTACACCTTC.